The clone carrying this TCR beta chain occurred many times. Its matching antigen is unknown. With 60 Vbeta and 13 Jbeta primers, the PCR was carried out. TCRdb keeps only in-frame clones here, not all; method: immunoSEQ multiplex PCR. The sample lists about 94,000 clones; 81% were seen once. The sample belongs to a study of cytomegalovirus exposure and HLA in healthy donors. Findings and limits, study-wide: In an earlier analysis, in roughly 600 donors, most V segments appeared productive either ~87% or ~30% of the time. A later analysis reportedly identified an Asian-associated ancestry cluster as carrying fewer N-insertions than the approximately 730-donor mean. The study recorded 150 to 200 TCR beta chains that were cytomegalovirus-associated.

Germline assignment: CDR1 SGDLS and CDR2 YYNGEE. There are 16 residues in the CDR3. V trimming: 0 bases; J trimming: 7 bases; junction bases outside the gene matches: 8. The TCR originated in a human donor in good health. The sequenced sample was PBMCs. The chain has TRBV9 and TRBJ2-1; 9 bases map to TRBD2. CDR3 in amino acids: CASSVGRGGAQNEQFF. DNA for the CDR3: TGTGCCAGCAGCGTAGGTCGCGGGGGGGCCCAGAATGAGCAGTTCTTC.